The TCR beta chain described here comes from a study of blood T cell repertoires in COVID-19. As for the study in general: Material from acute and convalescent COVID-19 was sourced from the United States, Italy and Spain. T cells, B-cell-depleted T cells, or PBMCs supplied cDNA or gDNA.

Sequencing used immunoSEQ multiplex PCR; TCRdb keeps in-frame clones, though not all of them. The data hold about 240,000 clones, with about 80% observed a single time. Germline lookup yields CDR1 SGHRS and CDR2 YFSETQ. The CDR3 runs to 16 residues. J was trimmed by 4 bases and V by 3 bases; bases with no gene match: 7. The chain is built from TRBV5-1 and TRBJ2-7; 13 bases line up with TRBD2. This clonotype was sampled from a woman older than 75 with acute or convalescent COVID-19. The sequencing sample was made of peripheral blood. CDR3: CASSSLAGGPGYEQYF. CDR3 nucleotide sequence: TGCGCCAGCAGCTCACTAGCGGGGGGGCCCGGATACGAGCAGTACTTC.